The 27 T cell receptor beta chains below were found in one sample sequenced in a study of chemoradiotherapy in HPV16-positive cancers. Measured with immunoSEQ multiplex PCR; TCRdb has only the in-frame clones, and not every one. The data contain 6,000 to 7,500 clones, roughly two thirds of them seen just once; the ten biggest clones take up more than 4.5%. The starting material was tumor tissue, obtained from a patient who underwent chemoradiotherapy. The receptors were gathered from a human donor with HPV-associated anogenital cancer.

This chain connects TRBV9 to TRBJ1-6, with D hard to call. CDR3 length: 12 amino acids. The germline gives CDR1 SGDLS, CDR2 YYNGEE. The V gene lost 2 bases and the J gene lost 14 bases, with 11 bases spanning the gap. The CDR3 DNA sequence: TGTGCCAGCAGCGTGGACTCGGCAACCCTCCACTTT. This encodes CASSVDSATLHF.

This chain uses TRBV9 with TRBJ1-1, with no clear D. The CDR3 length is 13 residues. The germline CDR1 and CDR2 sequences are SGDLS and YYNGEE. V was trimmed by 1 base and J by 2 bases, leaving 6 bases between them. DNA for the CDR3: TGTGCCAGCAGCGTACTAACCAACACTGAAGCTTTCTTT. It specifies CASSVLTNTEAFF.

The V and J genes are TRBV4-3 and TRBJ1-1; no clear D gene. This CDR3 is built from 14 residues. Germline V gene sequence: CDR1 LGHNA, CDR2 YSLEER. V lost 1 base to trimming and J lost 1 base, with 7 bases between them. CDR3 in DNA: TGCGCCAGCAGCCAAGGATGGGAGAACACTGAAGCTTTCTTT. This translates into CASSQGWENTEAFF.

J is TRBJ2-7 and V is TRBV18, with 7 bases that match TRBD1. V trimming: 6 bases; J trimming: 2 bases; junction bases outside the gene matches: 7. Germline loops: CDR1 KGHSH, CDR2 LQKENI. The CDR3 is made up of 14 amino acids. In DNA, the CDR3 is TGTGCCAGCTCGAGAGCGACAGGGACCTACGAGCAGTACTTC. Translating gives CASSRATGTYEQYF.

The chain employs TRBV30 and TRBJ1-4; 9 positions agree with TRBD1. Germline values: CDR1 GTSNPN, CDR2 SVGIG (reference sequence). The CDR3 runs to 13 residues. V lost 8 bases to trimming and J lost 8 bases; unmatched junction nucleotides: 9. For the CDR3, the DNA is TGTGCCGGGGGGACAGGGATTCGGGAAAAACTGTTTTTT. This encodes CAGGTGIREKLFF. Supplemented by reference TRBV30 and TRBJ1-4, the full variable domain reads SQTIHQWPATLVQPVGSPLSLECTVEGTSNPNLYWYRQAAGRGLQLLFYSVGIGQISSEVPQNLSASRPQDRQFILSSKKLLLSDSGFYLCAGGTGIREKLFFGSGTQLSVL.

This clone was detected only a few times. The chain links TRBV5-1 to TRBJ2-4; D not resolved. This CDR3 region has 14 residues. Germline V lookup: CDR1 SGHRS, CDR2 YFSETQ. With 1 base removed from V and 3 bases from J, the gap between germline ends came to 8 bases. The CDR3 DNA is TGCGCCAGCAGCTTGTGGGAAGACAAAAACATTCAGTACTTC. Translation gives CASSLWEDKNIQYF.

This chain's CDR3 is CASSSPAQETQYF. The DNA of the CDR3 is TGTGCCAGCAGCTCTCCAGCCCAAGAGACCCAGTACTTC. The chain uses TRBV28 and TRBJ2-5; D gene uncertain. Per the germline V gene, CDR1 is MDHEN and CDR2 is SYDVKM. Trimming stripped 6 bases from V and 1 base from J, with 9 bases between. The CDR3 length is 13 residues.

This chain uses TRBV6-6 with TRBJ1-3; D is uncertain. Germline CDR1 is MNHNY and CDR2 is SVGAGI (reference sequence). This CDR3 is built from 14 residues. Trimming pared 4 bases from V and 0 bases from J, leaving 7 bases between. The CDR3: CASSFSNSGNTIYF. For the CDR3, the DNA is TGTGCCAGCAGTTTCAGTAACTCTGGAAACACCATATATTTT.

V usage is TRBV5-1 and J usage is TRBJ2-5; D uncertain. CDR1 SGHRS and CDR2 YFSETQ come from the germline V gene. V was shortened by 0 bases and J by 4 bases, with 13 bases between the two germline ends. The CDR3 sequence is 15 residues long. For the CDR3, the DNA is TGCGCCAGCAGCTTGGCCCCTTCACCGGGAGAGACCCAGTACTTC. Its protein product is CASSLAPSPGETQYF.

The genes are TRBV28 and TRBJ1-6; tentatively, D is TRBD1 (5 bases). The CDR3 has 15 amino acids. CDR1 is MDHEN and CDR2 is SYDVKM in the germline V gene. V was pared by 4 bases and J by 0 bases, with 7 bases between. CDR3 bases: TGTGCCAGCAGTTGGGGGGGCTCCTATAATTCACCCCTCCACTTT. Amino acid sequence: CASSWGGSYNSPLHF.

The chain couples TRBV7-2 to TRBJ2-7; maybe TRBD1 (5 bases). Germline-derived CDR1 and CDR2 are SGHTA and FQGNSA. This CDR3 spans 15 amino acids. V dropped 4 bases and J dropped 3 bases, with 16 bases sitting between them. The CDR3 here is CASSSGLDINYEQYF. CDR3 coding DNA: TGTGCCAGCAGCTCAGGATTGGACATTAACTACGAGCAGTACTTC.

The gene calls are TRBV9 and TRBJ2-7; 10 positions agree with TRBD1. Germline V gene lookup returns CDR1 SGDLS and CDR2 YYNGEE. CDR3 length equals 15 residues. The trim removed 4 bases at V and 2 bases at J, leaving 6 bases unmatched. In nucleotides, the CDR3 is TGTGCCAGCAGCCCAAGGACAGGGGGGACCTACGAGCAGTACTTC. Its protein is CASSPRTGGTYEQYF.

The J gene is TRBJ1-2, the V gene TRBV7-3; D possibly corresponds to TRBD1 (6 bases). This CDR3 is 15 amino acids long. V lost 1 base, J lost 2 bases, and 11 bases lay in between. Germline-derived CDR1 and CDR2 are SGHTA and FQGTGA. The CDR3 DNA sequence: TGTGCCAGCAGCTTAAAGGCAGGGGAGAACTATGGCTACACCTTC. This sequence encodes CASSLKAGENYGYTF. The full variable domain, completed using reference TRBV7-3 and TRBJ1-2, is GAGVSQTPSNKVTEKGKYVELRCDPISGHTALYWYRQSLGQGPEFLIYFQGTGAADDSGLPNDRFFAVRPEGSVSTLKIQRTERGDSAVYLCASSLKAGENYGYTFGSGTRLTVV.

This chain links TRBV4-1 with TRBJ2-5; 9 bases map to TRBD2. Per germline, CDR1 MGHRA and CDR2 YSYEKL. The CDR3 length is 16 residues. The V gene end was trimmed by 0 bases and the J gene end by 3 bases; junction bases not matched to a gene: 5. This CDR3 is CASSQEVASGKETQYF. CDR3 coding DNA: TGCGCCAGCAGCCAAGAGGTGGCTAGCGGGAAAGAGACCCAGTACTTC.

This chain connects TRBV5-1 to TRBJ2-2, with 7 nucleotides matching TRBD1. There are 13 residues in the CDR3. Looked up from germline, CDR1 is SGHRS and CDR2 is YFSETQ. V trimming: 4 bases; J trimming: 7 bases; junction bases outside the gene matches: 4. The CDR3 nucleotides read TGCGCCAGCAGCGGGACAGTGGACGGGGAGCTGTTTTTT. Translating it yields CASSGTVDGELFF.

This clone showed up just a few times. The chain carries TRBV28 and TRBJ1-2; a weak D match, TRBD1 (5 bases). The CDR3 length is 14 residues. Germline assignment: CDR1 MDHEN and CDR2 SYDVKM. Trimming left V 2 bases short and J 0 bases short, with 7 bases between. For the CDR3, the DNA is TGTGCCAGCAGTTTAGGGGCTACTAACTATGGCTACACCTTC. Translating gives CASSLGATNYGYTF.

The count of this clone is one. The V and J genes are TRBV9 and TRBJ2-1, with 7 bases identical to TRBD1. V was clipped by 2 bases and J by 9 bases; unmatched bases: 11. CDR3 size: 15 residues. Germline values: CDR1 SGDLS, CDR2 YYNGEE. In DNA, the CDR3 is TGTGCCAGCAGCGTCACCGGGACCCAGGGGGTTGAGCAGTTCTTC. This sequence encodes CASSVTGTQGVEQFF.

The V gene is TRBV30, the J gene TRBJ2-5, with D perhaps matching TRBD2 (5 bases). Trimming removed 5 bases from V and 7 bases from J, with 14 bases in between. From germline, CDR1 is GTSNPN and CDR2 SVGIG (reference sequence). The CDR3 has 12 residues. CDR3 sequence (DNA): TGTGCCTGGCAACTAGGCCCGGGGACCCAGTACTTC. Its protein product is CAWQLGPGTQYF.

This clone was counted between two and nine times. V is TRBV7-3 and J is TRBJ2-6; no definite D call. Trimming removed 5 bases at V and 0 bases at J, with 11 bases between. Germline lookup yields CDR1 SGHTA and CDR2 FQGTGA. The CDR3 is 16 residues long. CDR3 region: CASSPLGNSGANVLTF. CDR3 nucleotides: TGTGCCAGCAGCCCCCTGGGGAACTCTGGGGCCAACGTCCTGACTTTC. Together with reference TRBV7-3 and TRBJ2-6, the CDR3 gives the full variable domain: GAGVSQTPSNKVTEKGKYVELRCDPISGHTALYWYRQSLGQGPEFLIYFQGTGAADDSGLPNDRFFAVRPEGSVSTLKIQRTERGDSAVYLCASSPLGNSGANVLTFGAGSRLTVL.

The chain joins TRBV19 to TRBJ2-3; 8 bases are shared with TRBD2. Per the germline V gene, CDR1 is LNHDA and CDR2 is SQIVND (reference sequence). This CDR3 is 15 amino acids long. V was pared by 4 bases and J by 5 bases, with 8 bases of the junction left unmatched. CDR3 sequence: CASSTGGLDLDTQYF. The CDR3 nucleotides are TGTGCCAGTAGTACGGGGGGGCTTGATCTAGATACGCAGTATTTT.

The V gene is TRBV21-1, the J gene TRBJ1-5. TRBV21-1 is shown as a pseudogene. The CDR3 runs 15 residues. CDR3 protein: CASSKVGGSNQPQHF. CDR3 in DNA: TGTGCCAGCAGCAAAGTAGGGGGGAGCAATCAGCCCCAGCATTTT.

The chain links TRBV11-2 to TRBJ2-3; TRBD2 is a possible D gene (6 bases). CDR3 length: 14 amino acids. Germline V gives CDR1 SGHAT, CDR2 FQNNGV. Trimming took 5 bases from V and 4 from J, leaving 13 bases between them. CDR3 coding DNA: TGTGCCAGCAGCCCTGGACTACTCGCAGATACGCAGTATTTT. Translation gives CASSPGLLADTQYF.

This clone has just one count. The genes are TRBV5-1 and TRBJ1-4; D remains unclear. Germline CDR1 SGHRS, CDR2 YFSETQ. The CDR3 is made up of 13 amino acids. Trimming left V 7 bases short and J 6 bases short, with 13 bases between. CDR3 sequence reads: CASGVIGDEKLFF. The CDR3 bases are TGCGCCAGCGGGGTGATTGGCGATGAAAAACTGTTTTTT.

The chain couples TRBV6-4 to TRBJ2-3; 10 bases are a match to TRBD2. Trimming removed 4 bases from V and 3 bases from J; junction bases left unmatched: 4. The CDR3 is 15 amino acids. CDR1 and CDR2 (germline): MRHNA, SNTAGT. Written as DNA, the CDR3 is TGTGCCAGCAGTGCTAGCGGGGGAGGGACAGATACGCAGTATTTT. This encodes CASSASGGGTDTQYF.

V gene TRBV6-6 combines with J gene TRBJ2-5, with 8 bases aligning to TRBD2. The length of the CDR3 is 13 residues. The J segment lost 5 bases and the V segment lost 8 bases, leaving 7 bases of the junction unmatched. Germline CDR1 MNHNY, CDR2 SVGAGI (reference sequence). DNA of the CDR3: TGTGCCAGCTTTCGGGGGGGCGTTGAGACCCAGTACTTC. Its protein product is CASFRGGVETQYF.

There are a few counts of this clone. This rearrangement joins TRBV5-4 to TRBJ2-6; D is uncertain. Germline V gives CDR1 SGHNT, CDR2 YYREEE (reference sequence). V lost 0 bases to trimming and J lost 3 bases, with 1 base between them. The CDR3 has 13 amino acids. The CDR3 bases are TGTGCCAGCAGCTTGGATGGGGCCAACGTCCTGACTTTC. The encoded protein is CASSLDGANVLTF.

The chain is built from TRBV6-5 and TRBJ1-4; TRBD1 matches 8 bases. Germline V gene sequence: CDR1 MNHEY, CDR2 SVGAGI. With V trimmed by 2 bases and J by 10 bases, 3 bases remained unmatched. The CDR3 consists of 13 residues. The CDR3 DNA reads TGTGCCAGCAGTTACGCCGGGACAGGAAAACTGTTTTTT. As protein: CASSYAGTGKLFF.